This T cell receptor (beta chain) was recorded in a study of T cells after posttransplantation cyclophosphamide (dated by TCRdb to the mid-2010s). Some background on the complete study: T cell repertoire reconstitution was tracked by TRB sequencing after myeloablative bone marrow transplantation in which posttransplantation cyclophosphamide was used as GVHD prophylaxis. Antigen receptor sequencing covered samples from some 35 PTCy-treated patients and 16 of their related bone marrow donors. Because TRA and TRB clonality correlated tightly in eight or nine samples, later TCR analyses were limited to TRB. In 3 patients, TRB sequencing was also performed on up to about 3 more blood samples taken 2 to 5.2 years after transplant, and in a handful of patients, pretransplant blood was also TRB-sequenced. Blood from every one of the roughly 33 PTCy patients who had 1-year posttransplant specimens underwent TRB sequencing. Public TRB sequences were checked against a database of over 3,500 sequences associated with responses to pathogens, tumor antigens, self-antigens and alloantigens.

Concerning this clone: What this receptor recognizes is not known. Per-base qualities were not stored, and no clone one base away is much larger.

Viable CD3+CD4+ or CD3+CD8+ cells that were CCR7+CD45RA+CD45RO-CD95-CD27+CD28+ were classified as naive T cells. Related bone marrow donors provided peripheral blood samples on the day of marrow donation. Peripheral blood and bone marrow mononuclear cells were isolated by Ficoll-Hypaque density centrifugation and cryopreserved. CD4+ and CD8+ T cells, including naive and memory subsets, were sorted by FACS on a FACSAria II. Taken from cysteine to phenylalanine, the CDR3 has 14 residues. Kept here is only the CDR3 DNA, which spans 42 bases and is read in frame from base 1. A distance of 9 bases separates the germline ends of V and J, which lose 4 bases and 2 bases respectively. The germline V gene yields SGDLS for CDR1 and YYNGEE for CDR2. Genomic DNA was used for TRB sequencing, which was performed with the immunoSEQ assay at survey resolution or with the hsTCRB kit. As for how the authors treated the data: The immunoSEQ software handled initial read processing, and the LymphoSeq R package was used for repertoire analyses. Clonality was calculated as 1 minus normalized Shannon entropy, and the Gini coefficient was also calculated for each TRB dataset. Phenotypes of unsorted samples were inferred by mapping TRB sequences from sorted subsets of the recipient or donor onto the same recipient's unsorted samples. Imported from immuneACCESS, the table was reduced by TCRdb to in-frame sequences with V and J called. These copies leave out some clones; in studies compared against another copy, an unresolved V gene accounts for under half, and the cause of the remainder is not known. The V and J calls and clone size were taken over from that table, and D and trimming were inferred from the DNA. In all, the sample holds about 32,000 clones, and 91% of those were seen once. The ten largest clones capture 0.1% to 0.12% of the sample.

What the work shows at the level of the full study, not this receptor alone: Donor-recipient similarity was low at 1-2 months but increased during the first year, and donor CD8+ memory clones often dominated later blood repertoires. Across approximately 41 patients, TRB clonality was highly associated with recipient CMV seropositivity and CMV reactivation, and PTCy diversity was similar to diversity in CNI/methotrexate controls. The TRB repertoires of T cells infiltrating skin or GI tract showed only limited overlap with the TRB repertoires of T cells in blood.

Recombination linked TRBV9 to TRBJ2-2, with the identity of the D gene unclear. Sequencing was carried out using naive CD4+ T cells sorted from blood. This TCR was recovered from a young man in good health and a related stem cell transplant donor. The encoded CDR3 is CASSPRINTGELFF. The DNA is as follows: TGTGCCAGCAGCCCTAGGATTAACACCGGGGAGCTGTTTTTT.